Presented here are 2 T cell receptor beta chains from one specimen sequenced in a study of cytomegalovirus exposure and HLA in healthy donors. With 60 Vbeta and 13 Jbeta primers, the PCR was carried out. Sequencing used immunoSEQ multiplex PCR; TCRdb keeps in-frame clones, though not all of them. The sample consists of some 130,000 clones, roughly 74% of them appearing once. Sequences were obtained from PBMCs. The receptors were sampled from a woman between 45 and 60 years old in good health and CMV-seropositive.

The CDR3 nucleotides read TGCGCCAGCAGCCAAATAACCGGACAGAAAGAGACCCAGTACTTC. Translation gives CASSQITGQKETQYF. This chain connects TRBV4-1 to TRBJ2-5, with D possibly TRBD1 on 6 matching bases. The CDR3 loop spans 15 amino acids. CDR1 and CDR2 from the germline V gene are MGHRA and YSYEKL. With 2 bases removed from V and 3 bases from J, the gap between germline ends came to 13 bases.

Only one count was recorded for this clone. This chain joins TRBV10-3 and TRBJ1-6; TRBD1 aligns across 7 bases. CDR3 size: 13 residues. The J segment lost 9 bases and the V segment lost 4 bases, leaving 3 bases of the junction unmatched. Germline values: CDR1 ENHRY, CDR2 SYGVKD. In DNA, the CDR3 is TGTGCCATCAGTGCGACAGGGAGTTCACCCCTCCACTTT. The encoded protein is CAISATGSSPLHF.